These T cell receptor beta chains were read from a single sample in a study of neurological immune-mediated disorders. TCRdb re-analysed the 5' RACE reads in MiXCR, keeping a single row per CDR3 protein. The sample has about 74,000 distinct CDR3 sequences; approximately 5.2% are singletons. Sequencing input: PBMCs. Every receptor here comes from a man aged 18 to 29 with multiple sclerosis. The CDR3 runs from the conserved cysteine through the conserved F or W. A D gene is named only where the DNA matches it firmly. Size tells how often a clone was seen (once, few, many) or the class of an expanded clone, and some rows leave it out.

j_call | v_call | clone_size | d_call | cdr3_aa | cdr3_nt
TRBJ1-1 | TRBV20-1 | many | - | CSARVRGISEAFF | TGCAGTGCTAGAGTCCGGGGAATCTCTGAAGCTTTCTTT
TRBJ1-1 | TRBV5-1 | many | - | CASSLGGEAFF | TGCGCCAGCAGCTTGGGCGGTGAAGCTTTCTTT
TRBJ1-6 | TRBV28 | many | TRBD1 | CASSSLGTALNSPLHF | TGTGCCAGCAGTAGCCTCGGGACAGCACTTAATTCACCCCTCCACTTT
TRBJ2-3 | TRBV20-1 | many | TRBD2 | CSADTAGSTDTQYF | TGCAGTGCTGACACAGCGGGAAGCACAGATACGCAGTATTTT
TRBJ2-7 | TRBV5-1 | many | - | CASSLSWTVTYEQYF | TGCGCCAGCAGCTTGAGTTGGACAGTAACCTACGAGCAGTACTTC
TRBJ1-4 | TRBV20-1 | - | - | CSARGGRLNEKLFF | TGCAGTGCTAGAGGTGGACGCCTTAATGAAAAACTGTTTTTT
TRBJ2-7 | TRBV5-6 | many | TRBD1 | CASSPGQGSYEQYF | TGTGCCAGCAGCCCGGGACAGGGCTCCTACGAGCAGTACTTC
TRBJ2-5 | TRBV20-1 | many | - | CSAQPGQTQETQYF | TGCAGTGCGCAACCGGGACAAACACAAGAGACCCAGTACTTC
TRBJ1-2 | TRBV5-6 | - | - | CASRSQTGYTF | TGTGCCAGCAGATCTCAGACTGGCTACACCTTC
TRBJ1-2 | TRBV5-4 | many | - | CASSSDGNYGYTF | TGTGCCAGCAGCTCGGACGGTAACTATGGCTACACCTTC
TRBJ2-7 | TRBV12-3/TRBV12-4 | many | TRBD1 | CASSFGTGGEQYF | TGTGCCAGCAGTTTCGGGACAGGGGGCGAGCAGTACTTC
TRBJ2-7 | TRBV4-3 | many | - | CASSQAQSRGQYF | TGCGCCAGCAGCCAAGCCCAGAGCCGGGGGCAGTACTTC
TRBJ2-7 | TRBV28 | many | TRBD2 | CASSLGLASGAKEEQYF | TGTGCCAGCAGTTTGGGGCTGGCTAGCGGAGCCAAAGAAGAGCAGTACTTC
TRBJ1-2 | TRBV18 | few | - | CASSLDRSNGYTF | TGTGCCAGCTCACTCGACCGATCCAATGGCTACACCTTC
TRBJ2-3 | TRBV20-1 | many | TRBD2 | CSARGLGATSGPTDTQYF | TGCAGTGCTAGAGGCCTAGGCGCGACTAGCGGGCCGACAGATACGCAGTATTTT
TRBJ2-1 | TRBV11-2 | - | - | CASSWGWEYNEQFF | TGTGCCAGCAGCTGGGGATGGGAATACAATGAGCAGTTCTTC
TRBJ2-7 | TRBV28 | many | TRBD1 | CASSPTHDRGGQYF | TGTGCCAGCAGTCCAACACACGACAGGGGGGGACAGTACTTC
TRBJ2-3 | TRBV5-1 | many | TRBD2 | CASSFSSGLDTQYF | TGCGCCAGCAGCTTTTCTAGCGGGTTGGATACGCAGTATTTT
TRBJ2-7 | TRBV20-1 | many | - | CSARGPGAYYEQYF | TGCAGTGCTAGAGGGCCGGGGGCTTACTACGAGCAGTACTTC
TRBJ1-1 | TRBV2 | many | - | CASCRDWDTEAFF | TGTGCCAGCTGTCGGGACTGGGACACTGAAGCTTTCTTT
TRBJ2-7 | TRBV5-1 | many | - | CASSLGPGNEQYF | TGCGCCAGCAGCTTGGGGCCGGGGAACGAGCAGTACTTC
TRBJ2-1 | TRBV7-2 | many | TRBD2 | CASSLLLLAGGDEQFF | TGTGCCAGCAGCTTATTGCTGCTAGCGGGAGGTGATGAGCAGTTCTTC
TRBJ2-3 | TRBV5-1 | many | - | CASSLSFVARRTDTQYF | TGCGCCAGCAGCTTGAGTTTCGTAGCTCGACGCACAGATACGCAGTATTTT
TRBJ2-7 | TRBV20-1 | many | - | CSAGRVTAYEQYF | TGCAGTGCCGGACGGGTAACGGCCTACGAGCAGTACTTC
TRBJ1-6 | TRBV12-3/TRBV12-4 | many | - | CASSFRQMKNSPLHF | TGTGCCAGCAGTTTTAGGCAGATGAAGAATTCACCCCTCCACTTT
TRBJ1-5 | TRBV20-1 | many | - | CSARVQGFDQPQHF | TGCAGTGCTAGAGTACAGGGATTCGATCAGCCCCAGCATTTT
TRBJ1-5 | TRBV12-3/TRBV12-4 | few | - | CASSFIWGLINQPQNF | TGTGCCAGCAGTTTTATTTGGGGTTTAATCAATCAGCCCCAGAATTTT
TRBJ1-5 | TRBV7-2 | many | - | CASSLGDRNQPQHF | TGTGCCAGCAGCTTAGGGGACCGCAATCAGCCCCAGCATTTT
TRBJ2-7 | TRBV7-2 | many | TRBD2 | CASSARLASYEQYF | TGTGCCAGCAGCGCCCGACTAGCTTCCTACGAGCAGTACTTC
TRBJ2-2 | TRBV6-5 | - | TRBD1 | CASSYTGVDGELFF | TGTGCCAGCAGTTACACAGGGGTGGACGGGGAGCTGTTTTTT
TRBJ2-1 | TRBV6-6 | many | - | CASSLPSSYNEQFF | TGTGCCAGCAGCCTACCGAGCTCCTACAATGAGCAGTTCTTC
TRBJ2-3 | TRBV7-6 | many | - | CASSPGPGSETSTDTQYF | TGTGCCAGCAGCCCGGGCCCGGGTAGCGAGACTAGCACAGATACGCAGTATTTT
TRBJ1-2 | TRBV4-3 | many | TRBD1 | CASSQVDREVGGYTF | TGCGCCAGCAGCCAAGTGGACAGGGAAGTCGGTGGCTACACCTTC
TRBJ1-1 | TRBV4-2 | many | - | CASSQARGRETEAFF | TGTGCCAGCAGCCAAGCCCGTGGGCGGGAAACTGAAGCTTTCTTT
TRBJ2-7 | TRBV5-4 | many | TRBD2 | CASSTGLAGEGYEQYF | TGTGCCAGCAGCACGGGACTAGCGGGGGAAGGGTACGAGCAGTACTTC
TRBJ2-7 | TRBV7-2 | many | TRBD2 | CASSLVSSTSGSAYEQYF | TGTGCCAGCAGCTTAGTCTCTTCGACTAGCGGGAGCGCCTACGAGCAGTACTTC
TRBJ2-1 | TRBV20-1 | many | - | CSALGVEQFF | TGCAGTGCCCTGGGAGTTGAGCAGTTCTTC
TRBJ2-5 | TRBV20-1 | many | - | CSARRQETQYF | TGCAGTGCTAGAAGGCAAGAGACCCAGTACTTC
TRBJ2-1 | TRBV11-2 | many | TRBD2 | CASSLERGASEQFF | TGTGCCAGCAGCTTAGAGCGGGGGGCGAGTGAGCAGTTCTTC
TRBJ2-5 | TRBV5-1 | many | TRBD1 | CASSIMGQGEQTQYF | TGCGCCAGCAGCATCATGGGACAGGGAGAGCAGACCCAGTACTTC
TRBJ1-5 | TRBV12-3/TRBV12-4 | many | - | CASSSRTSGLYQPQHF | TGTGCCAGCAGTAGTAGGACCTCCGGACTATATCAGCCCCAGCATTTT
TRBJ2-7 | TRBV20-1 | many | - | CSANRDTKRQYF | TGCAGTGCTAACCGGGACACGAAGCGGCAGTACTTC